This entry concerns a single T cell receptor (beta chain). The antigen is not known. Per germline, CDR1 SGHTA and CDR2 FQGTGA. The length of the CDR3 is 13 residues. The V end lost 0 bases, the J end lost 8 bases, and 10 bases lay between the germline ends. The record originates from a study of post-analysis software for immune sequencing data. Study-wide points: Five or six TRBV segments, TRBV5-6, TRBV5-1 and TRBV20-1 among them, were found more frequent in patients than controls.

cDNA libraries for TCR beta contained unique molecular identifiers. TCRdb fed the PCR reads into MiXCR, producing one record per CDR3 protein. The data hold about 770,000 distinct CDR3 sequences, with around 42% observed a single time. J is TRBJ1-1 and V is TRBV7-3; D remains unclear. The receptor was isolated from a girl under 18 with multiple sclerosis. Sequenced input: blood. The CDR3 protein is CASSLTPTGEAFF. DNA of the CDR3: TGTGCCAGCAGCTTAACCCCGACGGGGGAAGCTTTCTTT.